The entry below describes one TCR beta chain. This clonotype was counted between two and nine times. What antigen it recognizes has not been identified. The sample holds no much larger clone one base away, and base qualities are not on file. This sample was included in a study of human T cells and chemical hapten exposure (TCRdb year 2021). Study-level background: For sensitization, 2% DPC in acetone was applied to a roughly 2 cm by roughly 2 cm area of upper inner arm skin. Throughout the roughly 24-week study period, patients were also given weekly therapeutic DPC doses on the scalp. Patch tests used Finn chambers with 0.01% DPC on the upper back, scored after 6 days by International Contact Dermatitis Research Group standards. The mostly female patient cohort included alopecia areata with under or over 50% scalp involvement, alopecia totalis and alopecia universalis. Libraries were combined into a pool for sequencing, and differences in TCR yield between samples came mainly from small differences in library volumes within the pool. The study tracked peripheral blood TCR repertoire changes in vivo during primary and secondary sensitization to the hapten diphenylcyclopropenone (DPC) in alopecia patients. Blood was sampled from patients pre-sensitization (week 0) and at 2, 6 and about 24 weeks after DPC sensitization. For TCR sequencing, blood came from twenty-nine alopecia patients at anywhere from one to four time points (pre-sensitization, 2, 6 and 24 weeks).

Preparation of the library involved RACE. Sequencing used a NextSeq 500. During library preparation, unique molecular identifiers were attached to individual cDNA molecules so that TCRs could be counted quantitatively and reproducibly. Each blood RNA sample was used to sequence both TCR alpha and TCR beta chains. As for the authors' bioinformatics: Samples had a median of 95,638 TCRs, with a range from roughly 23,224 to 750,000. The Decombinator software suite was used to annotate V, J and CDR3 in the TCR reads. Every sample was subsampled to the same number of TCRs (28,000) for the PS versus PT1 abundance plots. Expanded TCRs were defined as absent before sensitization and observed at least eight times at the 2-week time point. TCRdb took the public reads, trimmed them with fastp at Q25, ran MiXCR for clone calling and kept in-frame beta chains. Each CDR3 protein appears once, grouped with its most common genes and DNA. The V and J calls reflect TCRdb's pipeline rather than the authors' work. In all, the sample holds 340,000 or so distinct CDR3 sequences, and approximately 6.3% of those were seen once. The top ten constitute roughly 8% of the sample.

Here is what the overall study found, with its caveats: A positive correlation was found between the number of PT1 expanded TCRs and patch test score, with significance reached at thresholds 8, 16 and 32 but not 4. No change with DPC sensitization was found in the number of TCRs above 1 in 1000 frequency, and no evidence of global repertoire structure alterations was found. All patients had alopecia, a presumed autoimmune disease, so their immune response might differ from that of healthy individuals. After repeated subsampling, the strength of the expansion versus patch-test correlation and the threshold at which it became significant changed. Significantly more large CDR3 similarity clusters were formed by expanded TCRs than by pre-sensitization or healthy control sets, consistent with antigen-driven responses.

The time point label of this sample denotes: patch test 1, 2 weeks after DPC sensitization. The treatment or condition label, as the study defines it: therapeutic diphenylcyclopropenone sensitization with weekly scalp DPC. At every patch-test visit, the blood draw took place before the patch test was put on. Patients were considered eligible if aged 18 to 70, diagnosed with alopecia and deemed suitable for DPC therapy, and patients were excluded if pregnant. Total RNA was extracted from unfractionated whole blood that had been collected in Tempus Blood RNA tubes. From the germline V gene (reference sequence), CDR1 is DFQATT and CDR2 is SNEGSKA. Reading from cysteine to phenylalanine, the CDR3 counts 12 amino acids. The read is trimmed to its CDR3 DNA, 36 bases read in frame from base 1. The V end gives up 6 bases and the J end 4 bases, leaving 1 base in the junction not matched to a gene.

The rearranged segments are TRBV20-1 and TRBJ2-7, with TRBD2 identical over 12 junction bases. Material: whole blood, obtained in connection with sensitization to the hapten diphenylcyclopropenone (DPC). The TCR comes from a woman aged 18 to 35 with alopecia areata. Some clones in this sample may be carry-over from other donors' samples. The nucleotide sequence is TGCAGTGCCGGGACTAGCGGGTACGAGCAGTACTTC. This sequence encodes CSAGTSGYEQYF.